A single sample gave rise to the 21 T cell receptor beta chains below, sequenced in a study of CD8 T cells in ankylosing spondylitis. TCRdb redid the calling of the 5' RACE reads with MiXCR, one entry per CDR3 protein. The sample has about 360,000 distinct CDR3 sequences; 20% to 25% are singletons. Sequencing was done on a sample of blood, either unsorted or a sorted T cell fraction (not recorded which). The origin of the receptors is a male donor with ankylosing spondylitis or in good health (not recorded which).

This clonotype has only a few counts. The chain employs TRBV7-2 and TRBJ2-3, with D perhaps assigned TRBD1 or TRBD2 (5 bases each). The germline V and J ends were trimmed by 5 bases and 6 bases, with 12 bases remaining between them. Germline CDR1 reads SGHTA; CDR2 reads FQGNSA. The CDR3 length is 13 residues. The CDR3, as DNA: TGTGCCAGCAGCAGCTTGGGGGACGATACGCAGTATTTT. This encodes CASSSLGDDTQYF.

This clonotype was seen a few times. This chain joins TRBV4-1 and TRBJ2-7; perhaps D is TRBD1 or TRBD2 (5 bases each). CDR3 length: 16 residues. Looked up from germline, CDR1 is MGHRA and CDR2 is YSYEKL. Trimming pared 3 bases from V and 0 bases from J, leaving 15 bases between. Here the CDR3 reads CASSHLRDGLSYEQYF. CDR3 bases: TGCGCCAGCAGCCACCTCCGGGACGGACTCTCCTACGAGCAGTACTTC.

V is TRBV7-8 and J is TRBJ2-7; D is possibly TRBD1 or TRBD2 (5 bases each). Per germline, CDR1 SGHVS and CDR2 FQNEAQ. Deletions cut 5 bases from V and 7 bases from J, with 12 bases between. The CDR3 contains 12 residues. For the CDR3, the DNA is TGTGCCAGCAGCCCTGACGGGACGGAGCAGTACTTC. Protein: CASSPDGTEQYF.

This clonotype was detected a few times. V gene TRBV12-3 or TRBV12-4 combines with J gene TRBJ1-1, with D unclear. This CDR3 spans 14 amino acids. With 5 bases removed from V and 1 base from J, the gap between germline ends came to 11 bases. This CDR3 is CASSRGLPNTEAFF. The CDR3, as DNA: TGTGCCAGCAGTCGAGGGTTGCCGAACACTGAAGCTTTCTTT.

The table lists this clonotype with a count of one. The CDR3 DNA sequence: TGTGCCAGCAGCCCCCACGGGGGCCTTCAAGAGACCCAGTACTTC. It specifies CASSPHGGLQETQYF. The chain is built from TRBV7-3 and TRBJ2-5; D could derive from TRBD1 or TRBD2 (6 bases each). CDR3 length: 15 amino acids. V lost 5 bases and J lost 2, with 15 bases in between. CDR1 is SGHTA and CDR2 is FQGTGA in the germline V gene.

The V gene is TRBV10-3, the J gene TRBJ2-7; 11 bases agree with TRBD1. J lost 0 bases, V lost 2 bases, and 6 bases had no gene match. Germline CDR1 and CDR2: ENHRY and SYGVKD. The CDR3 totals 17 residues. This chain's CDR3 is CAISERDRGETSYEQYF. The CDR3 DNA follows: TGTGCCATCAGTGAGAGGGACAGGGGGGAGACCTCCTACGAGCAGTACTTC.

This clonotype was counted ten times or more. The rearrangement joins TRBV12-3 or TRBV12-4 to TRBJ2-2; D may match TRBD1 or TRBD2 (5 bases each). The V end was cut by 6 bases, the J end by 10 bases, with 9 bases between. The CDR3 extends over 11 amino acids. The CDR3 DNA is TGTGCCAGCAGACTAGGGGCGGAGCTGTTTTTT. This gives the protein CASRLGAELFF.

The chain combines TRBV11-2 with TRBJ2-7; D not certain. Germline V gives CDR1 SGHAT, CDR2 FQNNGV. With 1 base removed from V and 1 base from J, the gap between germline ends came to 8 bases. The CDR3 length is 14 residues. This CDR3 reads CASSLGAGSYEQYF. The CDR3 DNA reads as TGTGCCAGCAGCTTAGGGGCAGGTTCCTACGAGCAGTACTTC.

In DNA, the CDR3 is TGCGCCAGCAGCCAAGCCCAGGCGTCAGCTTACAATGAGCAGTTCTTC. Translated: CASSQAQASAYNEQFF. The chain carries TRBV4-1 and TRBJ2-1; D unclear. V was trimmed by 1 base and J by 4 bases, leaving 14 bases between them. Germline assignment: CDR1 MGHRA and CDR2 YSYEKL. There are 16 residues in the CDR3.

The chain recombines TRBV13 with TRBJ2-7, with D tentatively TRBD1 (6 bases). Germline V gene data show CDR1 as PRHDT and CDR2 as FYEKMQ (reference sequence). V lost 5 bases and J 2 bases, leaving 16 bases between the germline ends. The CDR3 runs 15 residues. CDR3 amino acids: CASSQGTLSPYEQYF. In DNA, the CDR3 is TGTGCCAGCAGCCAAGGGACACTGTCCCCCTACGAGCAGTACTTC.

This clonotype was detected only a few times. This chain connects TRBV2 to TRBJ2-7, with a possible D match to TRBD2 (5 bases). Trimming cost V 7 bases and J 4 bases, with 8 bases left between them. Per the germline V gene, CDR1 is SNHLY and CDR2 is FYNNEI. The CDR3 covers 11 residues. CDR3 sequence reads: CASIGEYEQYF. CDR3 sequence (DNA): TGTGCCAGCATCGGGGAATACGAGCAGTACTTC.

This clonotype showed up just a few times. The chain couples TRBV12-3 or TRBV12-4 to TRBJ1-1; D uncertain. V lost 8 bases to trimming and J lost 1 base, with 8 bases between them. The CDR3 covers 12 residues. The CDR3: CASVEGNTEAFF. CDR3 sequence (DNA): TGTGCCAGCGTGGAGGGGAACACTGAAGCTTTCTTT.

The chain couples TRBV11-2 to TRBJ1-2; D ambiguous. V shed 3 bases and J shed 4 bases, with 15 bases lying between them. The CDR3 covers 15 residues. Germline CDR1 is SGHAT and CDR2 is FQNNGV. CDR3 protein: CASSFGPGESYGYTF. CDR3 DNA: TGTGCCAGCAGCTTCGGTCCCGGTGAGAGCTATGGCTACACCTTC.

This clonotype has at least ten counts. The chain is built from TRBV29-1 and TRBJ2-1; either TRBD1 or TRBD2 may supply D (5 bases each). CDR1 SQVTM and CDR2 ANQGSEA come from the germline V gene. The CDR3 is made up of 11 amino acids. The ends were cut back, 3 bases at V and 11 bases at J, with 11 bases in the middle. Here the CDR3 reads CSVDLRDQQFF. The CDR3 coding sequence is TGCAGCGTTGATTTAAGGGACCAGCAGTTCTTC.

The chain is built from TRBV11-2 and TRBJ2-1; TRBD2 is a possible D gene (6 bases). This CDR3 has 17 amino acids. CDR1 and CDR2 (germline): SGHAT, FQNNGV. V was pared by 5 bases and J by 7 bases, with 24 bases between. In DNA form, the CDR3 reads TGTGCCAGCAGCCAAAACCCCTCTGGGGCCGGGGGAAATGAGCAGTTCTTC. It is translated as CASSQNPSGAGGNEQFF.

The CDR3 DNA reads TGCAGCGTTGAAGATCTGGTGCAGCAATACAGCACAGATACGCAGTATTTT. Translating gives CSVEDLVQQYSTDTQYF. The chain joins TRBV29-1 to TRBJ2-3; D unclear. Germline V gene lookup returns CDR1 SQVTM and CDR2 ANQGSEA. With 0 bases removed from V and 0 bases from J, the gap between germline ends came to 16 bases. The CDR3 consists of 17 residues.

CDR3 sequence (DNA): TGTGCCAGCAGCTTAGACAAGGGGAGGTTGGTAGGCGGACTAACAGATACGCAGTATTTT. The encoded protein is CASSLDKGRLVGGLTDTQYF. This sequence joins TRBV11-2 and TRBJ2-3; TRBD2 might be the D (6 bases). Germline CDR1 SGHAT, CDR2 FQNNGV. The CDR3 totals 20 residues. Trimming removed 0 bases from V and 3 bases from J, with 25 bases in between.

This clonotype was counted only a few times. The DNA of the CDR3 is TGTGCCAGCAGTTTATCGGGGCTAGCCGAGGATGAGCAGTTCTTC. Translating gives CASSLSGLAEDEQFF. The chain couples TRBV27 to TRBJ2-1, with D possibly being TRBD1 or TRBD2 (5 bases each). V was pared by 0 bases and J by 8 bases, with 14 bases between. CDR1 MNHEY and CDR2 SMNVEV come from the germline V gene (reference sequence). There are 15 residues in the CDR3.

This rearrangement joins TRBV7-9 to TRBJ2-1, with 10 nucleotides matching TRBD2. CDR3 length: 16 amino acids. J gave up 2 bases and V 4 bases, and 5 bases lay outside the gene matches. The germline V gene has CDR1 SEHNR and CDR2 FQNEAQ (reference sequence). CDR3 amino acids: CASSWSGGAPYNEQFF. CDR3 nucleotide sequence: TGTGCCAGCAGCTGGAGCGGGGGGGCCCCCTACAATGAGCAGTTCTTC.

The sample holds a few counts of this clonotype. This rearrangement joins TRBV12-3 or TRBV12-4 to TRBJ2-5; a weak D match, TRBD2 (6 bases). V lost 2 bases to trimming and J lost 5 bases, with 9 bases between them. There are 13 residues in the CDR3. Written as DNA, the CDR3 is TGTGCCAGCAGTTTATGGAGCGGGGAGACCCAGTACTTC. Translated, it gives CASSLWSGETQYF.

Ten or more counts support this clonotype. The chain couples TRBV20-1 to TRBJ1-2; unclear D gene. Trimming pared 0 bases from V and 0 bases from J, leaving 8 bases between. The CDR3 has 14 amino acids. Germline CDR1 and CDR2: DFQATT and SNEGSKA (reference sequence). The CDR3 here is CSAREEEANYGYTF. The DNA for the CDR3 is TGCAGTGCTAGAGAGGAGGAGGCTAACTATGGCTACACCTTC.